This T cell receptor (beta chain) comes out of a study of cytomegalovirus exposure and HLA in healthy donors. Overall study context: According to later analysis, the same platform produced the roughly 130 validation and several hundred first-cohort repertoires.

Only in-frame clones appear in the TCRdb table, and some are missing; sequencing was by immunoSEQ multiplex PCR. The sample lists about 280,000 clones; over 75% were seen once. There are a few counts of this clone. Its antigen is not identified. Study-wide points: Most TCR sequences were uncommon, yet certain public TCRs appeared in many donors. The study labeled around 160 TCR beta chains cytomegalovirus-associated.

The validation cohort, a group of 120 subjects, included the donors and was separate from the roughly 700-subject first cohort. The sequenced material came from PBMCs. The receptor was derived from a woman aged 18-29 years in good health and CMV-seronegative.

CDR3: CAWTPTRGYTF. The CDR3 region has the DNA TGTGCCTGGACCCCGACACGTGGCTACACCTTC. The rearrangement joins TRBV30 to TRBJ1-2; no firm D call. Germline CDR1 GTSNPN, CDR2 SVGIG (reference sequence). Trimming removed 4 bases from V and 7 bases from J, with 10 bases in between. CDR3 size: 11 residues.